This paragraph covers one TCR beta chain sequence. Antigen unknown. The data originate from a study of shared clonotypes between healthy human individuals. Study details: Each donor's CD8 memory used one plate, CD8 naive two, each CD4 subset three.

CDR3 length equals 15 residues. Trimming shortened V by 3 bases and J by 2 bases, and 12 bases separated the two germline ends. The V gene's germline CDR1 is KGHSH and CDR2 LQKENI. The table came from immunoSEQ multiplex PCR; TCRdb's copy has only in-frame clones and leaves some out. The sample lists about 1.1 million clones; 70% to 80% were seen once. Study-level results: Naive CD4 clonotype sharing across several donors was about 5.3%. Exclusively blood specimens were collected; tissue repertoires likely differ.

The sample comprised memory CD4+ T cells from PBMCs. Specified subset: CD45RA-negative fraction. This TCR was recovered from a man aged 18 to 30 in good health. Some clones in this sample may be carry-over from other donors' samples. This chain joins TRBV18 and TRBJ2-3, with D perhaps matching TRBD1 or TRBD2 (6 bases each). CDR3 nucleotide sequence: TGTGCCAGCTCACCCCCCGGGGGCTTCACAGATACGCAGTATTTT. It specifies CASSPPGGFTDTQYF.